The 12 T cell receptor beta chains listed next were all sequenced from one sample in a study of post-analysis software for immune sequencing data. The antigens for these receptors are not known. Unique molecular identifiers featured in each of the TCR beta cDNA libraries. One entry per CDR3 protein results from TCRdb running MiXCR on the PCR reads. This repertoire shows 750,000 to 950,000 distinct CDR3 sequences, roughly half found once; its top ten account for over 4%. Findings and limits, study-wide: Patients showed TRBV5-6, TRBV5-1 and TRBV20-1 among several TRBV segments more frequent than in controls.

The sample consisted of blood. The receptor source for this set is a girl under 18 with multiple sclerosis.

The V call is TRBV9, the J call TRBJ2-7; possibly TRBD2 for D (7 bases). This CDR3 is built from 16 residues. Between the trimmed V and J ends, which lost 0 bases and 6 bases, there was a span of 19 bases. The germline V gene has CDR1 SGDLS and CDR2 YYNGEE. CDR3 nucleotide sequence: TGTGCCAGCAGCGTAGGCGGGGGCCTCGTTGGCAGCGAGCAGTACTTC. Encoded protein: CASSVGGGLVGSEQYF.

In its sample, this clonotype was seen a few times. The chain links TRBV18 to TRBJ2-7; D not certain. With 5 bases removed from V and 2 bases from J, the gap between germline ends came to 10 bases. The CDR3 has 13 residues. The germline V gene encodes CDR1 KGHSH and CDR2 LQKENI. In DNA form, the CDR3 reads TGTGCCAGCTCAGACGACTCAGCCTACGAGCAGTACTTC. Amino acids: CASSDDSAYEQYF.

V is TRBV6-5 and J is TRBJ2-5; D possibly matches TRBD1 or TRBD2 (5 bases each). The closer fit of TRBJ2-7 to the DNA end suggests the J call may be wrong. CDR1 is MNHEY, CDR2 SVGAGI, per germline. The CDR3 has 13 amino acids. The CDR3 DNA reads as TGTGCCAGCAGCTTGACAGAGGGCTACGAGCAGTACTTC. Translating gives CASSLTEGYEQYF.

The chain combines TRBV6-5 with TRBJ2-7; 9 bases agree with TRBD1. Germline values: CDR1 MNHEY, CDR2 SVGAGI. This CDR3 comprises 13 residues. After removal of 6 bases from V and 6 bases from J, the junction contained 6 bases not matched to a gene. The CDR3 is CASRSGTGREQYF. CDR3 nucleotides: TGTGCCAGCAGGTCCGGGACAGGGCGCGAGCAGTACTTC.

The chain has TRBV7-3 and TRBJ2-7; D could derive from TRBD1 or TRBD2 (6 bases each). Trimming cost V 4 bases and J 5 bases, with 12 bases left between them. This CDR3 comprises 13 residues. The V gene's germline CDR1 is SGHTA and CDR2 FQGTGA. The CDR3 DNA reads TGTGCCAGCAGCTCTACGAGGGGGGACGAGCAGTACTTC. This codes for CASSSTRGDEQYF.

The table lists this clonotype with a few counts. V usage is TRBV7-2 and J usage is TRBJ2-1; unclear D gene. Trimming removed 0 bases from V and 7 bases from J, with 7 bases in between. Germline CDR1 and CDR2: SGHTA and FQGNSA. The CDR3 is made up of 13 amino acids. The CDR3 region has the DNA TGTGCCAGCAGCTTAGCCGCCCAAAATGAGCAGTTCTTC. This translates into CASSLAAQNEQFF.

The chain joins TRBV29-1 to TRBJ1-1, with a weak D call TRBD1 (5 bases). The V end lost 1 base, the J end lost 4 bases, and 19 bases lay between the germline ends. The CDR3 has 16 residues. Per the germline V gene, CDR1 is SQVTM and CDR2 is ANQGSEA. The CDR3: CSVEVVKGTLGTEAFF. The CDR3 bases are TGCAGCGTTGAAGTTGTGAAGGGGACCCTTGGCACTGAAGCTTTCTTT.

This sequence joins TRBV7-2 and TRBJ2-5; TRBD2 aligns across 11 bases. This CDR3 is built from 19 residues. Germline V gene sequence: CDR1 SGHTA, CDR2 FQGNSA. Germline trimming cut 4 bases from V and 11 bases from J; bases unmatched to any gene: 24. Here the CDR3 reads CASSSPGGLAASEEGEQYF. The CDR3, as DNA: TGTGCCAGCAGCTCCCCAGGGGGACTAGCGGCCTCAGAGGAGGGAGAGCAGTACTTC.

V gene TRBV2 combines with J gene TRBJ2-7; 10 bases are a match to TRBD2. Trimming cost V 1 base and J 1 base; bases outside gene matches: 10. Germline CDR1 reads SNHLY; CDR2 reads FYNNEI. CDR3 length equals 18 residues. Written as DNA, the CDR3 is TGTGCCAGCAGTGAAGAGGCTAGCGGGGGTAAGGGATCCTACGAGCAGTACTTC. It specifies CASSEEASGGKGSYEQYF.

The V gene is TRBV14, the J gene TRBJ1-1; D ambiguous. Germline loops: CDR1 SGHDN, CDR2 FVKESK. The CDR3 spans 15 residues. Trimming took 0 bases from V and 4 from J, leaving 12 bases between them. The CDR3 loop is CASSQEVTGFTEAFF. DNA for the CDR3: TGTGCCAGCAGCCAAGAAGTAACGGGGTTCACTGAAGCTTTCTTT.

The chain couples TRBV11-1 to TRBJ2-7; TRBD2 matches at 8 bases. The closer fit of TRBJ2-5 to the DNA end suggests the J call may be wrong. The CDR3 has 16 amino acids. The germline V gene has CDR1 SGHAT and CDR2 FQDESV (reference sequence). CDR3 coding DNA: TGTGCCAGCAGCGGCTATGAGGTAGCGGGGAGCGAGACCCAGTACTTC. Translation gives CASSGYEVAGSETQYF.

This clonotype was counted between two and nine times. The DNA for the CDR3 is TGCAGTGCTAGTGGTGCCGGACCGACCAACTATGGCTACACCTTC. Translating it yields CSASGAGPTNYGYTF. This chain joins TRBV20-1 and TRBJ1-2, with D unclear. Germline lookup yields CDR1 DFQATT and CDR2 SNEGSKA (reference sequence). The V end was cut by 3 bases, the J end by 2 bases, with 16 bases between. This CDR3 comprises 15 residues.